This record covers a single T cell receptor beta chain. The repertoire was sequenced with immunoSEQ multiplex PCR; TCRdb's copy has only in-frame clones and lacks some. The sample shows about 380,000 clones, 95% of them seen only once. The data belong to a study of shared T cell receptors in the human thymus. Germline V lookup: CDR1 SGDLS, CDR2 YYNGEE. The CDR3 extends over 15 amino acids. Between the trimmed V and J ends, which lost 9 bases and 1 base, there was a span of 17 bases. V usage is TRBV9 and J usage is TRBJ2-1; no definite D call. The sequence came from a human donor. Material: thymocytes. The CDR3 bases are TGTGCCATCCCTGCAACCGGCGGTTCCTACAATGAGCAGTTCTTC. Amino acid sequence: CAIPATGGSYNEQFF.